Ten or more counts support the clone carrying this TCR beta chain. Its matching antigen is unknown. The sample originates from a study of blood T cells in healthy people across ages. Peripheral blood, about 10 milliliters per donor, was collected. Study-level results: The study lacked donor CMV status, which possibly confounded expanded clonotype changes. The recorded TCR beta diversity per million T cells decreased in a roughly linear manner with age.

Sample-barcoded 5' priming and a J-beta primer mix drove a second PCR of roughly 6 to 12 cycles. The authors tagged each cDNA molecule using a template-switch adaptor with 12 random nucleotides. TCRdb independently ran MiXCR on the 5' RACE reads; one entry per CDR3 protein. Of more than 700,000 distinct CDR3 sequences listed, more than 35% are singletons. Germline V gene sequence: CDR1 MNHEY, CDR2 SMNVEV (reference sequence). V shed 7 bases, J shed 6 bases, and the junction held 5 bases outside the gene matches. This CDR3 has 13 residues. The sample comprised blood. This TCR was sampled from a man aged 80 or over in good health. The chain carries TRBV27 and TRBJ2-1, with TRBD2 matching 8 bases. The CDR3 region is CASTPGTSNEQFF. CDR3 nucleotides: TGTGCCAGCACGCCCGGGACTAGCAATGAGCAGTTCTTC.